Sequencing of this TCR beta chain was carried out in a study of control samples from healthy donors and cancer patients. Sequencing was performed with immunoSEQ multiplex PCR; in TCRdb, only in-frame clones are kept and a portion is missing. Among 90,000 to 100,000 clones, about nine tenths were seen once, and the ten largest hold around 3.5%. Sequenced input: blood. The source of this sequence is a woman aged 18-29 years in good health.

The CDR3 loop is CASSLAPGQGLTEMETQYF. CDR3 coding DNA: TGTGCCAGCAGCTTAGCCCCGGGACAGGGGCTAACAGAGATGGAGACCCAGTACTTC. The rearrangement uses TRBV7-9 and TRBJ2-5; 10 nucleotides line up with TRBD1. This CDR3 has 19 residues. Germline V gene data show CDR1 as SEHNR and CDR2 as FQNEAQ (reference sequence). V shed 0 bases and J 5 bases; nucleotides not matched to a gene: 15.